This record concerns one TCR beta chain sequence. The sample belongs to a study of blood T cell repertoires in COVID-19. Methods used by the authors: Amplifying reference gene primers gave estimates of nucleated cell counts. Repertoires were generated with immunoSEQ multiplex PCR, while TCRdb's copy carries only in-frame clones and drops some. V and J calls and clone size are given by that table; D and trimming were obtained from the DNA. The sample yields approximately 230,000 clones, less than 90% seen once. J lost 5 bases, V lost 4 bases, and 6 bases had no gene match. This CDR3 region has 14 residues. Germline-derived CDR1 and CDR2 are SGDLS and YYNGEE.

The receptor was derived from a young man with active or convalescent COVID-19. V and J are TRBV9 and TRBJ2-7; 10 nucleotides agree with TRBD1. The sample comprised peripheral blood. Written as DNA, the CDR3 is TGTGCCAGCAGCCCGGGACAGGGGACCAACGAGCAGTACTTC. Its translation: CASSPGQGTNEQYF. Drawing the rest from reference TRBV9 and TRBJ2-7, the complete variable domain is DSGVTQTPKHLITATGQRVTLRCSPRSGDLSVYWYQQSLDQGLQFLIQYYNGEERAKGNILERFSAQQFPDLHSELNLSSLELGDSALYFCASSPGQGTNEQYFGPGTRLTVT.